The source of this TCR beta chain is a study of identical twins. J lost 6 bases, V lost 6 bases, and 14 bases had no gene match. CDR3 length: 16 amino acids. This clonotype was found a few times. Its antigen remains unidentified. Study-wide results and caveats: Reduced insertions were recorded for abundant cord blood beta clonotypes, with no such pattern in memory repertoires.

A universal primer site arose from template switching, and cDNA bore unique molecular identifiers. TCRdb itself ran the 5' RACE reads through MiXCR, one entry per CDR3 protein. In the table there are about 530,000 distinct CDR3 sequences, around 15% of which are singletons. These data were likewise used in another study, on yellow fever vaccine responses in identical twins. From that report: Reportedly, twins' vaccine T cell responses looked partly convergent and partly personalized.

The sequenced sample was CD4+ T cells sorted from blood. This chain connects TRBV12-3 or TRBV12-4 to TRBJ1-5, with 7 bases that match TRBD1. The receptor comes from a woman between 18 and 30 years old in good health. In DNA form, the CDR3 reads TGTGCCAGCAGCGGGACAAGGGGGCCTTGGGGTCAGCCCCAGCATTTT. Translation: CASSGTRGPWGQPQHF.